The following is a TCR beta chain sequence with its context. Its antigen is still unknown. No base quality information exists; no much larger clone differs at one position. Library preparation used the immunoSEQ multiplex PCR assay. Here the immuneACCESS table is served through TCRdb, limited to in-frame sequences with V and J called. Missing clones are a known gap in these copies; in checked studies unresolved V genes cover under half, and the rest lacks a known reason. Present in this sample are fewer than 700,000 clones, roughly 90% of which were seen just once. About 0.01% of the sample comes from the top ten. Compared with germline, V lacks 5 bases and J lacks 7 bases; bases without a gene match: 7. Including cysteine and phenylalanine, the CDR3 has 13 amino acids. Kept here is only the CDR3 DNA, which spans 39 bases and is read in frame from base 1. CDR1 and CDR2, per the germline V gene, are MNHNS and SASEGT.

These data come from a study of shared T cell receptors in the human thymus (dated by TCRdb to the early 2020s). A note on the overall study: The study investigated the way shared, self-reactive T-cell receptor alpha chains are produced in the human thymus.

These data also featured in a second study, about human thymus T cells. Drawing on the second study: Immunologically healthy infants undergoing open corrective cardiac surgery for congenital heart defects in Finland were used as donors. Thymus tissue was collected as surgical resects that were removed during corrective cardiac surgery. Biased V and J gene segment usage appeared to be present in both thymic and peripheral blood repertoires. Highly overlapping thymic TCR repertoires among unrelated individuals were reported in the related research. TCR alpha and beta repertoires from roughly eight infant thymus samples and a few related peripheral blood samples were characterized in the study. Donor ages ranging from 7 to 244 days were recorded, and a handful of male and a couple of female infants were included in the cohort. Thymocytes were freed from the tissue by mechanical means and kept at -70 degrees C as pellets of roughly 9-30 million cells. A QIAsymphony instrument was used to extract genomic DNA from frozen cell pellets. The immunoSEQ multiplex PCR assay was used to amplify the TCRB and TCRAD loci from a standardized amount of quality-controlled genomic DNA. Amplicons spanned the V(D)J region at a length sufficient to cover the CDR3 and identify V and J genes. Through the commercial immunoSEQ service, the amplicons were sequenced on an Illumina platform. Primer bias and sequencing errors were corrected using previously described methods, and TCRAD and TCRB definitions followed the IMGT database. The repertoires were analysed using immunoSEQ Analyzer 3.0 and VDJTools for basic statistics, V/J segment usage, diversity estimates, rarefaction and pairwise overlap. To estimate diversity, the Chao1, ChaoE, Efron-Thisted, Shannon and inverse Simpson indices were applied, and diversity was also estimated on datasets down-sampled to the smallest sample. Repertoire overlap was determined by strict matching of CDR3 nucleotide sequence, V gene and J gene, and Jaccard-based multidimensional scaling clustering was applied. On average, thymus samples yielded roughly 800,000 unique TCRB clonotypes, whereas blood samples yielded about 84,000.

Sequencing was carried out using thymocytes. The chain couples TRBV6-1 to TRBJ2-7; the junction holds 8 bases that match TRBD1. This receptor was identified in a boy younger than two with a congenital heart defect. Donor details come from another sample of the same person, matched by shared clones. The sequence in DNA is TGTGCCAGCAGTACCTGGACAGGGAGAGAGCAGTACTTC. The encoded protein is CASSTWTGREQYF.